This T cell receptor (beta chain) was sequenced for a study of early T cells in non-severe SARS-CoV-2 infection. About the research overall: It was bulk RNA from unsorted whole blood that was sequenced, and the chains were unpaired. The study, taken as a whole, reports: Anti-spike CD8 specificities were favored by VDJdb matching, whose results missed private and CD4 specificities.

The protocol attached unique molecular identifiers to individual cDNA molecules. TCRdb redid the calling of the 5' RACE reads with MiXCR, one entry per CDR3 protein. Of approximately 48,000 distinct CDR3 sequences listed, approximately 8.5% are singletons. V lost 3 bases and J 6 bases, leaving 6 bases between the germline ends. The CDR3 contains 13 residues. Per germline, CDR1 SEHNR and CDR2 FQNEAQ (reference sequence). A few counts support this clonotype. Its antigen is currently unknown. The sequence was collected from an adult who was a healthcare worker with PCR-confirmed SARS-CoV-2 infection or an uninfected control (not recorded which). Sequences were obtained from whole blood. This rearrangement joins TRBV7-9 to TRBJ1-6; a weak D match, TRBD1 (5 bases). CDR3 sequence: CASSLGGNSPLHF. CDR3 DNA: TGTGCCAGCAGCTTGGGGGGTAATTCACCCCTCCACTTT.